The clone carrying this T cell receptor beta chain was recorded only once. What it binds is not known. The sample comes from a study of Ad26.COV2.S vaccination and SARS-CoV-2 variants. Study background: The authors gave Ad26.COV2.S intramuscularly, either once or twice 56 days apart.

The germline V gene has CDR1 SEHNR and CDR2 FQNEAQ (reference sequence). The CDR3 runs 15 residues. The V and J ends lost 2 bases and 5 bases respectively, with 15 bases between them. The treatment here: 19 received Ad26.COV2.S at low or high dose, single or two shots; several received placebo; per-sample allocation not given. Specimens were obtained on day 63 following the first vaccine or placebo injection. Method: immunoSEQ multiplex PCR; TCRdb's copy keeps in-frame clones and lacks some. The table lists hundreds of thousands of clones, roughly 90% of them singletons. General study findings and limits: Non-spike TCR breadth showed similarity between vaccine and placebo recipients. Vaccine recipients showed a spike-specific TCR breadth that was higher than in placebo recipients. Researchers cautioned that TCR breadth and depth analyses may have underestimated total T cell responses.

V is TRBV7-9 and J is TRBJ2-5, with D possibly matching TRBD2 (5 bases). The clonotype was recovered from a person aged 18-65 years who received the Ad26.COV2.S COVID-19 vaccine or a placebo. The source material was peripheral blood, sampled in a trial of Ad26.COV2.S vaccine versus placebo. CDR3 sequence reads: CASSLNSKEAETQYF. DNA of the CDR3: TGTGCCAGCAGCTTAAACAGTAAGGAGGCGGAGACCCAGTACTTC.